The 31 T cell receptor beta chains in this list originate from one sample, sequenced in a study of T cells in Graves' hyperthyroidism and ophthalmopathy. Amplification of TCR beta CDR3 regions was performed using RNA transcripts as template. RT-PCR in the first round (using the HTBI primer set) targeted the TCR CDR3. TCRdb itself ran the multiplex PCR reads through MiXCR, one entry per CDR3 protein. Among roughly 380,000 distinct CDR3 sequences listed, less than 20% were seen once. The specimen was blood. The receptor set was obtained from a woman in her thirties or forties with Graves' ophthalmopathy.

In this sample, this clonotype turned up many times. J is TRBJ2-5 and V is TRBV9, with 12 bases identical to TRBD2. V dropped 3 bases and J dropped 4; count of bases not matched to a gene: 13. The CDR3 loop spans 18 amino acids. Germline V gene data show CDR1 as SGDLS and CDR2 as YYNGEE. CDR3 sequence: CASSDPSGRALSGETQYF. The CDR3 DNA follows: TGTGCCAGCAGCGATCCTAGCGGGAGGGCCTTATCGGGAGAGACCCAGTACTTC.

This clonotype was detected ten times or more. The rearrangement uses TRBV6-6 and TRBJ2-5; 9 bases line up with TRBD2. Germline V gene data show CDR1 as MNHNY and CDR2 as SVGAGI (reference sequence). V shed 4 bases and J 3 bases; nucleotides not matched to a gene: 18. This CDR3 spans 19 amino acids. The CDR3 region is CASSSTPSRLTSGKETQYF. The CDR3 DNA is TGTGCCAGCAGTTCCACCCCGAGTCGATTGACTAGCGGAAAAGAGACCCAGTACTTC.

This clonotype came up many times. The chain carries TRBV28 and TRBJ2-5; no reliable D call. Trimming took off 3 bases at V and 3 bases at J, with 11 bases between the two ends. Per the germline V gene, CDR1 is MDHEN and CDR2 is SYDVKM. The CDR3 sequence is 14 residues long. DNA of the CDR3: TGTGCCAGCAGTTTTCGGCCGATCAAAGAGACCCAGTACTTC. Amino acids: CASSFRPIKETQYF. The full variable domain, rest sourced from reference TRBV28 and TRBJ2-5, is DVKVTQSSRYLVKRTGEKVFLECVQDMDHENMFWYRQDPGLGLRLIYFSYDVKMKEKGDIPEGYSVSREKKERFSLILESASTNQTSMYLCASSFRPIKETQYFGPGTRLLVL.

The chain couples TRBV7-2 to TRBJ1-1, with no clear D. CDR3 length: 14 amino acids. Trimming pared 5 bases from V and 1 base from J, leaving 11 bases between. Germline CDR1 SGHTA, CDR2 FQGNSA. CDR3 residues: CASSPPWGNTEAFF. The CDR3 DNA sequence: TGTGCCAGCAGCCCCCCGTGGGGGAACACTGAAGCTTTCTTT.

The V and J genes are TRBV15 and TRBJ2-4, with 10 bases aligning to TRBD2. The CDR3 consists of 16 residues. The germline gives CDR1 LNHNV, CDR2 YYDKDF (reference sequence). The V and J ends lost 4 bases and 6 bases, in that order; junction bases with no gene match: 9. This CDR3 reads CATSTGTSAMVNIQYF. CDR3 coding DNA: TGTGCCACCAGCACCGGGACTAGCGCGATGGTAAACATTCAGTACTTC.

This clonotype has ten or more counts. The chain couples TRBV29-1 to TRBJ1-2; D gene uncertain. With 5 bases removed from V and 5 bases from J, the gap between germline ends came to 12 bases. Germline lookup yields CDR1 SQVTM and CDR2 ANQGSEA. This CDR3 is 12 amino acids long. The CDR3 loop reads CSVMVLKYGYTF. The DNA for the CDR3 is TGCAGCGTTATGGTCCTTAAATATGGCTACACCTTC.

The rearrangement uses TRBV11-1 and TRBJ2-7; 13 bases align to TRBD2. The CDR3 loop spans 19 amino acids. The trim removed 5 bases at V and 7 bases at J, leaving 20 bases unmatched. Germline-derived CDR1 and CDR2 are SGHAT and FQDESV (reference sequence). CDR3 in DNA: TGTGCCAGCAGCCCCGGGAGTACTAGCGGGAGGGCCTTCGCTTGGGAGCAGTACTTC. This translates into CASSPGSTSGRAFAWEQYF.

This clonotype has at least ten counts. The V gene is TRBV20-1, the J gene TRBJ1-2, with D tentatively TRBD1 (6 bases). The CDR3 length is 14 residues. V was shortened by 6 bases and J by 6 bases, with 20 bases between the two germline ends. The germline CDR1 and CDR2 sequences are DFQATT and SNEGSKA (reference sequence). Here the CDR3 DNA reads TGCAGTGCCACAGTCGGGGGCAGGGACGATGGCTACACCTTC. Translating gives CSATVGGRDDGYTF.

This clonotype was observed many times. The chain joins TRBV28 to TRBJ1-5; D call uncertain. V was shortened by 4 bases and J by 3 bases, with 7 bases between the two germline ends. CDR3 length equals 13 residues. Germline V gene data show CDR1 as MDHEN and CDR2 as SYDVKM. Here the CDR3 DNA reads TGTGCCAGCAGTTCCCGTCCCAATCAGCCCCAGCATTTT. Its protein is CASSSRPNQPQHF.

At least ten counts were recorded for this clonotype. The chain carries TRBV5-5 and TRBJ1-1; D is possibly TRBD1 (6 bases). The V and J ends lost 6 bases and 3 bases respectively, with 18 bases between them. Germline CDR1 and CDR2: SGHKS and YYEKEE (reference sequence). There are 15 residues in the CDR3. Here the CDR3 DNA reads TGTGCCAGCACCCACGAGGGGGACGGCCACACTGAAGCTTTCTTT. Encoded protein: CASTHEGDGHTEAFF.

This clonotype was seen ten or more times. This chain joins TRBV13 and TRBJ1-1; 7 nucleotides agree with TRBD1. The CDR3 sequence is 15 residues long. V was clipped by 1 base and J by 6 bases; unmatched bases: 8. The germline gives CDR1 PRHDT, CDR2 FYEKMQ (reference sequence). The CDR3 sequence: CASSLEENGTAEAFF. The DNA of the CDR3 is TGTGCCAGCAGCTTAGAAGAAAATGGGACAGCTGAAGCTTTCTTT.

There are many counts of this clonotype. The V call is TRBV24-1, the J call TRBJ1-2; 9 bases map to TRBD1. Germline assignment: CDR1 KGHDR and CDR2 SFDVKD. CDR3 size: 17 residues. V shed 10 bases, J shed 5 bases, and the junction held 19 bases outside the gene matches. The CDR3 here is CATHGPGQGGKNYGYTF. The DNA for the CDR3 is TGTGCCACTCACGGCCCGGGACAGGGAGGGAAGAATTATGGCTACACCTTC.

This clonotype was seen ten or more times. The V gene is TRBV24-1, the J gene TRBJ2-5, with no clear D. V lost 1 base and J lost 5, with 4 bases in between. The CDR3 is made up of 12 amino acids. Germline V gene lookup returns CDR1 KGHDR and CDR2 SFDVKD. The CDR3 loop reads CATSDFGETQYF. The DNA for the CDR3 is TGTGCCACCAGTGATTTCGGGGAGACCCAGTACTTC.

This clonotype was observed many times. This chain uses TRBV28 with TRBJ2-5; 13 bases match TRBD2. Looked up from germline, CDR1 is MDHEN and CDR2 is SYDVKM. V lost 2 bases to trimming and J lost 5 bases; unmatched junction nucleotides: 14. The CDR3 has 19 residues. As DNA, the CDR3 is TGTGCCAGCAGTTTAATAGGACTAGCGGGAGCACTGGGGTCCGAGACCCAGTACTTC. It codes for CASSLIGLAGALGSETQYF.

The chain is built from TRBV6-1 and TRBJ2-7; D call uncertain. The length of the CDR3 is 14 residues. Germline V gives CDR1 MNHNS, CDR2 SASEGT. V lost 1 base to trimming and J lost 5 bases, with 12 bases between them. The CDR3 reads CASSEGGWQHEQYF. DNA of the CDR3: TGTGCCAGCAGTGAAGGAGGATGGCAGCACGAGCAGTACTTC.

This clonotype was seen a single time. The CDR3 region is CASSWGGRNQPQHF. DNA of the CDR3: TGTGCCAGCAGTTGGGGTGGGCGCAATCAGCCCCAGCATTTT. The rearrangement joins TRBV2 to TRBJ1-5, with unresolved D. The V gene's germline CDR1 is SNHLY and CDR2 FYNNEI. The CDR3 has 14 residues. V lost 5 bases to trimming and J lost 2 bases, with 10 bases between them.

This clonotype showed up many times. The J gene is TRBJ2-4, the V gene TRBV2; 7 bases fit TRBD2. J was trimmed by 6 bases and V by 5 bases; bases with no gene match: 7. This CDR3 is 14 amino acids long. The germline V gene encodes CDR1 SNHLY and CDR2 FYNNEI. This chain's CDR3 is CASSPRGRGNIQYF. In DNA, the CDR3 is TGTGCCAGCAGTCCTCGAGGGAGGGGAAACATTCAGTACTTC.

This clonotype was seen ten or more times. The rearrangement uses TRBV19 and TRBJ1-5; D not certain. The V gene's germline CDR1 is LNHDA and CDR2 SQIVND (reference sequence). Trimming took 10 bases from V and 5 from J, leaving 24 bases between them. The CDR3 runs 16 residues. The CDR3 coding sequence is TGTGCCACCCACCCGCCGGGGAGCCTGGTCTATCAGCCCCAGCATTTT. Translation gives CATHPPGSLVYQPQHF.

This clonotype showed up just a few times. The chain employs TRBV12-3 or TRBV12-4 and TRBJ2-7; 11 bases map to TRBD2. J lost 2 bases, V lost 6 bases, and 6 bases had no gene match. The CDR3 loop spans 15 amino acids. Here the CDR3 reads CASRPGTSGTYEQYF. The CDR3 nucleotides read TGTGCCAGCAGGCCTGGGACTAGCGGAACCTACGAGCAGTACTTC.

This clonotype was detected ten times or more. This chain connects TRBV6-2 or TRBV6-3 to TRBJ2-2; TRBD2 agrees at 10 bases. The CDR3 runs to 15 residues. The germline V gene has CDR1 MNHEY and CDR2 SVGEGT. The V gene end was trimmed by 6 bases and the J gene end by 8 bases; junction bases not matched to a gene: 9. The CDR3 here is CASSHGTSESGELFF. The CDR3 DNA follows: TGTGCCAGCAGCCACGGGACTAGCGAGTCGGGGGAGCTGTTTTTT.

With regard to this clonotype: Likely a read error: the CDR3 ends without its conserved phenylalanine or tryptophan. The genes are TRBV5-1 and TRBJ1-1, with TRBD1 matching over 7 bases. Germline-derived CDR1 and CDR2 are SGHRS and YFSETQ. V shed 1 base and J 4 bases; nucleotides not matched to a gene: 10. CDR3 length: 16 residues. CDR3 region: CASSLLAGGRSTEAFL. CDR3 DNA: TGCGCCAGCAGCTTGTTGGCAGGGGGTAGGAGCACTGAAGCTTTCCTT.

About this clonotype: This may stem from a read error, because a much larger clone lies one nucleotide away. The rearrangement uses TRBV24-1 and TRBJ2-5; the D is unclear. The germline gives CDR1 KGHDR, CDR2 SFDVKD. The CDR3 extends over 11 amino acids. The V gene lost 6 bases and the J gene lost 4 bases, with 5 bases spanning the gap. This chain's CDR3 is CATSTGETQYF. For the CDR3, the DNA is TGTGCCACCAGTACTGGAGAGACCCAGTACTTC.

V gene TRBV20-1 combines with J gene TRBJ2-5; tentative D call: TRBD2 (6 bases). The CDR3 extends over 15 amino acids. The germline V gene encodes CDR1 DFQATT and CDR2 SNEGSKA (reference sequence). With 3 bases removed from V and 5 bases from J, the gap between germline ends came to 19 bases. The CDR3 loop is CSASPGPGLIETQYF. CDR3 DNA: TGCAGTGCTAGTCCCGGCCCTGGACTAATCGAGACCCAGTACTTC.

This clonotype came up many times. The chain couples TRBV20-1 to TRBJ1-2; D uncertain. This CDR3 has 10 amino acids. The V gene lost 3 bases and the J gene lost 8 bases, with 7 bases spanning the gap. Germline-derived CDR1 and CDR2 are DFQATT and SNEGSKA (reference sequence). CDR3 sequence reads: CSASEGGYTF. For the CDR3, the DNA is TGCAGTGCTAGCGAAGGGGGCTACACCTTC.

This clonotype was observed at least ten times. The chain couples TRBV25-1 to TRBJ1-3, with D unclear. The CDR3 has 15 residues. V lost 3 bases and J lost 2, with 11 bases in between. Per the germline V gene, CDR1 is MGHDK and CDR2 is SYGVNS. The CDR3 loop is CASSDVGVAGNTIYF. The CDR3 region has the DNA TGTGCCAGCAGTGATGTAGGAGTTGCTGGAAACACCATATATTTT.

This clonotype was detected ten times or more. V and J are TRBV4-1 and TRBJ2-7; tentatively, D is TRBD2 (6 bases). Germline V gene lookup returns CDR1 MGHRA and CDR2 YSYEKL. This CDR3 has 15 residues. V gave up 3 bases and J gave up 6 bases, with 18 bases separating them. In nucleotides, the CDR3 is TGCGCCAGCAGCCACATGGTGGCGGGAAAGGGCGAGCAGTACTTC. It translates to CASSHMVAGKGEQYF.

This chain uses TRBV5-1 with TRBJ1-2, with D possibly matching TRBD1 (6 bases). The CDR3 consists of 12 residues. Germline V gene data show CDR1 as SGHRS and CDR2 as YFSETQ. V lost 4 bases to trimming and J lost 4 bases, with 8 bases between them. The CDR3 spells CASSVDSYGYTF. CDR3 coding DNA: TGCGCCAGCAGCGTGGACAGCTATGGCTACACCTTC.

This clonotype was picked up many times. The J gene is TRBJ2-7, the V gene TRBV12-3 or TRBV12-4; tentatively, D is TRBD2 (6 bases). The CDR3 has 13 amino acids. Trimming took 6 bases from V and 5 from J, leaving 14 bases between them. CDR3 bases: TGTGCCAGCAGCCCTCGGAGGGTCAACGAGCAGTACTTC. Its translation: CASSPRRVNEQYF.

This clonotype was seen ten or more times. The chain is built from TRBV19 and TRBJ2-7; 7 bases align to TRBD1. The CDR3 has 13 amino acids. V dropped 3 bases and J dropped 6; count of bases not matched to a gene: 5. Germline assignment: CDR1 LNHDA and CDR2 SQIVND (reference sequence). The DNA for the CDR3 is TGTGCCAGTAGTATGTCGGACAGGAGCGAGCAGTACTTC. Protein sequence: CASSMSDRSEQYF.

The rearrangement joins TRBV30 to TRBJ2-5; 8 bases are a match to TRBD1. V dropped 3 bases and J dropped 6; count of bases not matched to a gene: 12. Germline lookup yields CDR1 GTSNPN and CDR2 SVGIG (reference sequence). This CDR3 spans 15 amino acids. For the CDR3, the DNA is TGTGCCTGGAGCGGGAAGGACAGGGCAAAAAAGACCCAGTACTTC. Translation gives CAWSGKDRAKKTQYF.

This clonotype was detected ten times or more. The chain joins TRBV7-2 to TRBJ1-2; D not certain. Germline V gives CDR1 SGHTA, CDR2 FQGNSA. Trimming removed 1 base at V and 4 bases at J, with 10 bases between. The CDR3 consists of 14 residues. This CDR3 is CASSLGTGIYGYTF. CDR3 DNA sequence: TGTGCCAGCAGCTTAGGAACGGGAATCTATGGCTACACCTTC.